These T cell receptor beta chains were read from a single sample in a study of cytomegalovirus exposure and HLA in healthy donors. Sequencing used immunoSEQ multiplex PCR; TCRdb keeps in-frame clones, though not all of them. The table for this sample gives some 130,000 clones. The sample comprised PBMCs. These receptors were obtained from a woman in her sixties in good health and CMV-seronegative. Each CDR3 is given with its conserved first and last residue.

V	J	CDR3
TRBV6-5	TRBJ2-7	CASSLGQNYEQYF
TRBV6-5	TRBJ1-2	CASSSPGGHGYTF
TRBV5-4	TRBJ2-5	CASSLAGTSGGGETQYF
TRBV7-3	TRBJ1-2	CASSRTTFRDRGNYGYTF
TRBV15	TRBJ2-3	CATSRVRVGGANTQYF
TRBV7-9	TRBJ2-2	CASSVPPEAGELFF
TRBV30	TRBJ1-1	CACRQRNTEAFF
TRBV19	TRBJ2-3	CASSQGTSGSTQYF
TRBV19	TRBJ2-7	CASSMKLAGLSEQYF
TRBV2	TRBJ2-5	CASKKTSVETQYF
TRBV5-5	TRBJ1-2	CASRGQPVSDGYTF
TRBV27	TRBJ2-5	CASSRKGGETQYF
TRBV28	TRBJ1-1	CASKGQMNTEAFF
TRBV5-6	TRBJ2-3	CASSPPTGLTITDTQYF
TRBV4-1	TRBJ1-1	CASSQEPLTGTNTEAFF
TRBV28	TRBJ2-7	CASSSVPGQGAYEQYF